A single sample gave rise to the 4 T cell receptor beta chains below, sequenced in a study of T cell changes during pregnancy in multiple sclerosis. Method: immunoSEQ multiplex PCR; TCRdb's copy keeps in-frame clones and lacks some. Seen here are roughly 47,000 clones, 90% to 95% observed once, and the top ten hold less than 5.5%. The sample was CD8+ T cells from peripheral blood mononuclear cells, taken before pregnancy. Receptors originate from a female donor with multiple sclerosis, enrolled in a pregnancy study.

Comment on this clone: Germline is not matched at one junction end, which may reflect a read error. The chain employs TRBV6-4 and TRBJ2-7; 7 nucleotides align to TRBD2. The germline CDR1 and CDR2 sequences are MRHNA and SNTAGT. This CDR3 has 14 amino acids. CDR3 amino acids: CASSETGGSNEQYF. The CDR3 nucleotides are TGTGCCAGCAGTGAAACGGGAGGCTCCAACGAGCAGTACTTC.

The chain is built from TRBV11-2 and TRBJ2-2; 10 bases are shared with TRBD1. The CDR3 is made up of 17 amino acids. Germline CDR1 reads SGHAT; CDR2 reads FQNNGV. Trimming cost V 5 bases and J 1 base; bases outside gene matches: 7. CDR3 protein: CASSNLDRGQNTGELFF. CDR3 DNA: TGTGCCAGCAGCAACCTCGACAGGGGGCAGAACACCGGGGAGCTGTTTTTT.

This chain joins TRBV29-1 and TRBJ1-1; 9 bases map to TRBD1. V dropped 4 bases and J dropped 5; count of bases not matched to a gene: 5. Germline V gene lookup returns CDR1 SQVTM and CDR2 ANQGSEA. This CDR3 is built from 13 residues. The CDR3 region is CSVGSGQGTEAFF. Written as DNA, the CDR3 is TGCAGCGTTGGTTCGGGACAGGGTACTGAAGCTTTCTTT.

The rearrangement joins TRBV5-5 to TRBJ2-7; D is unresolved. The CDR3 runs 12 residues. CDR1 and CDR2 from the germline V gene are SGHKS and YYEKEE (reference sequence). Trimming took 3 bases from V and 1 from J, leaving 5 bases between them. Written as DNA, the CDR3 is TGTGCCAGCAGCTCAATGTCCTACGAGCAGTACTTC. Translated, it gives CASSSMSYEQYF.